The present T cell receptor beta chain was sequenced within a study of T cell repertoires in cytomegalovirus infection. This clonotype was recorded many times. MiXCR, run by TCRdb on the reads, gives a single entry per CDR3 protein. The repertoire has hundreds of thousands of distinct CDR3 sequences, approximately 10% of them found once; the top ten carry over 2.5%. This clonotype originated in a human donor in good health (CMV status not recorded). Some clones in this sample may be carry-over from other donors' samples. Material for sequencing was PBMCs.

CDR3 bases: TGCAGTGCTCAGCGTTTGGGGGAGAATCAGCCCCAGCATTTT. Amino acid sequence: CSAQRLGENQPQHF. This chain uses TRBV20-1 with TRBJ1-5, with D possibly being TRBD1 (5 bases). Germline V gene sequence: CDR1 DFQATT, CDR2 SNEGSKA (reference sequence). Trimming removed 5 bases from V and 4 bases from J, with 15 bases in between. The CDR3 has 14 residues.